This is a list of T cell receptor beta chains from one sample in a study of cytomegalovirus exposure and HLA in healthy donors. Profiling relied on immunoSEQ multiplex PCR, and the TCRdb table lists in-frame clones only, not all of them. The profile shows roughly 190,000 clones, approximately 75% of them singletons. The sample consisted of PBMCs. These receptors were collected from a man under 40 in good health and CMV-seropositive. The CDR3 runs from the conserved cysteine through the conserved F or W. A D gene is named only where the DNA matches it firmly. Size is omitted from some rows. Given values are once, few, many or a class for expanded clones.

DNA: TGTGCCAGTAGTATAGCAAGCGGCGGGACAGGGGGCAAGAATGAGCAGTTCTTC; CDR3: CASSIASGGTGGKNEQFF; size: .; length: 18; D: TRBD1; V: TRBV19; J: TRBJ2-1
DNA: TGTGCCAGCAGCGGCGGACAGCCCGGGGAGCTGTTTTTT; CDR3: CASSGGQPGELFF; size: .; length: 13; D: .; V: TRBV9; J: TRBJ2-2
DNA: TGCGCCAGCAGCTTGGACACCCTCCCACAAGAGACCCAGTACTTC; CDR3: CASSLDTLPQETQYF; size: few; length: 15; D: .; V: TRBV5-1; J: TRBJ2-5
DNA: TGTGCCAGCAGCTTCACAGGTTCCCCTGAAGCTTTCTTT; CDR3: CASSFTGSPEAFF; size: .; length: 13; D: .; V: TRBV6-5; J: TRBJ1-1
DNA: TGTGCCAGCAGCTTAGGAGGTTGGTTCTCCTACGAGCAGTACTTC; CDR3: CASSLGGWFSYEQYF; size: .; length: 15; D: .; V: TRBV11-2; J: TRBJ2-7
DNA: TGTGCCTGGGGAGGGAACCGGCGTGAAAAACTGTTTTTT; CDR3: CAWGGNRREKLFF; size: once; length: 13; D: .; V: TRBV30; J: TRBJ1-4
DNA: TGCGCCAGCAGCTTGGAAGTAGGGGGGGCCGCGGTTGAGACCCAGTACTTC; CDR3: CASSLEVGGAAVETQYF; size: .; length: 17; D: .; V: TRBV5-1; J: TRBJ2-5
DNA: TGTGCCAGCTCACCAAGACAGGGGATCTACGAGCAGTACTTC; CDR3: CASSPRQGIYEQYF; size: .; length: 14; D: TRBD1; V: TRBV18; J: TRBJ2-7
DNA: TGTGCCAGCAGTTTATCGATGAGTCCTAATGAAAAACTGTTTTTT; CDR3: CASSLSMSPNEKLFF; size: .; length: 15; D: .; V: TRBV27; J: TRBJ1-4
DNA: TGTGCCAGCAGCCGCGGGACAGGGGCCTACGAGCAGTACTTC; CDR3: CASSRGTGAYEQYF; size: .; length: 14; D: TRBD1; V: TRBV7-9; J: TRBJ2-7
DNA: TGTGCCAGCAGTTCCGGCGGGAGAGCCTACAATGAGCAGTTCTTC; CDR3: CASSSGGRAYNEQFF; size: .; length: 15; D: TRBD2; V: TRBV6-5; J: TRBJ2-1
DNA: TGTGCCAGCAGCGTAGCGGGAGGGCCGATAGATACGCAGTATTTT; CDR3: CASSVAGGPIDTQYF; size: .; length: 15; D: TRBD2; V: TRBV9; J: TRBJ2-3
DNA: TGTGCCAGCAGCTTAGTCAGGGGGTTACTCCACGAGCAGTACTTC; CDR3: CASSLVRGLLHEQYF; size: .; length: 15; D: TRBD1; V: TRBV7-9; J: TRBJ2-7
DNA: TGTGCCAGCAGCGTAGAGGCGGGGAATGAAAAACTGTTTTTT; CDR3: CASSVEAGNEKLFF; size: .; length: 14; D: .; V: TRBV9; J: TRBJ1-4
DNA: TGCAGCGTTGGGCGGGAGGAGAAGCAGTTCTTC; CDR3: CSVGREEKQFF; size: .; length: 11; D: TRBD2; V: TRBV29-1; J: TRBJ2-1
DNA: TGTGCCAGCAGTGAACCTGGGGGGGGCCCAACTAATGAAAAACTGTTTTTT; CDR3: CASSEPGGGPTNEKLFF; size: .; length: 17; D: .; V: TRBV2; J: TRBJ1-4
DNA: TGCGCCAGCAGCCAAGAAGGTAGCGGGGGGCTCGAGCAGTACTTC; CDR3: CASSQEGSGGLEQYF; size: .; length: 15; D: TRBD2; V: TRBV4-3; J: TRBJ2-7
DNA: TGTGCCAGCAACAGGGGGCCCACTGAAGCTTTCTTT; CDR3: CASNRGPTEAFF; size: .; length: 12; D: TRBD1; V: TRBV6-1; J: TRBJ1-1
DNA: TGTGCCACATCGTCGGCAGGCCGGATGAACACTGAAGCTTTCTTT; CDR3: CATSSAGRMNTEAFF; size: .; length: 15; D: .; V: TRBV19; J: TRBJ1-1
DNA: TGTGCCAGCAGCCTCCAGGGATTCAATCAGCCCCAGCATTTT; CDR3: CASSLQGFNQPQHF; size: .; length: 14; D: .; V: TRBV4-2; J: TRBJ1-5
DNA: TGTGCCAGCAGTACTCCAAGCGGGAGGAATTCCTACAATGAGCAGTTCTTC; CDR3: CASSTPSGRNSYNEQFF; size: .; length: 17; D: TRBD2; V: TRBV7-9; J: TRBJ2-1
DNA: TGTGCCAGCAGCTTAGAACAAGCGGGGGGGCTCCATGAGCAGTTCTTC; CDR3: CASSLEQAGGLHEQFF; size: .; length: 16; D: TRBD2; V: TRBV11-3; J: TRBJ2-1